The next 29 T cell receptor beta chains were all read from a single sample in a study of T cells after yellow fever vaccination. TCRdb re-derived calls from the 5' RACE reads in MiXCR, one entry per CDR3 protein. The sample lists some 300,000 distinct CDR3 sequences; around 8.6% were seen once. The specimen was CD4+ T cells sorted from PBMCs, collected 5 days after the yellow fever booster vaccination. The receptors originated from a man in his late teens or twenties who received the YFV17D yellow fever vaccine.

The rearrangement joins TRBV6-5 to TRBJ1-2, with a possible D match to TRBD1 (5 bases). V lost 0 bases to trimming and J lost 4 bases, with 9 bases between them. The CDR3 has 14 amino acids. Germline V gene sequence: CDR1 MNHEY, CDR2 SVGAGI. The CDR3 sequence is CASSYSTAAYGYTF. The CDR3 nucleotides read TGTGCCAGCAGTTACTCGACAGCGGCCTATGGCTACACCTTC.

This clonotype was seen at least ten times. The gene calls are TRBV20-1 and TRBJ2-7; 7 nucleotides agree with TRBD1. The V gene end was trimmed by 6 bases and the J gene end by 6 bases; junction bases not matched to a gene: 17. CDR3 length equals 15 residues. The germline V gene has CDR1 DFQATT and CDR2 SNEGSKA (reference sequence). The CDR3 DNA sequence: TGCAGTGCAAACGAGGGGGCGCAGTCTTGGAGCGAGCAGTACTTC. It encodes CSANEGAQSWSEQYF.

This clonotype was counted between two and nine times. The chain couples TRBV5-4 to TRBJ1-2; D not certain. V dropped 4 bases and J dropped 8 bases, with 18 bases sitting between them. In germline, CDR1 is SGHNT, CDR2 YYREEE (reference sequence). The CDR3 runs to 14 residues. This CDR3 reads CASSIREAAGGYTF. The CDR3 DNA is TGTGCCAGCAGCATCCGAGAGGCCGCCGGGGGCTACACCTTC.

This clonotype came up many times. The chain carries TRBV5-6 and TRBJ2-7, with D maybe TRBD1 (5 bases). Trimming took 3 bases from V and 5 from J, leaving 12 bases between them. The length of the CDR3 is 13 residues. CDR1 and CDR2 from the germline V gene are SGHDT and YYEEEE. The CDR3 DNA follows: TGTGCCAGCAGCTCTACTTGGGGCGACGAGCAGTACGTC. It translates to CASSSTWGDEQYV.

In its sample, this clonotype was seen once. J is TRBJ2-5 and V is TRBV6-5; D might be TRBD2 (6 bases). Germline V gene lookup returns CDR1 MNHEY and CDR2 SVGAGI. The length of the CDR3 is 16 residues. V dropped 4 bases and J dropped 3 bases, with 18 bases sitting between them. CDR3 in DNA: TGTGCCAGCAGTTCCCCAGCGGGTCGGCCCGAAGAGACCCAGTACTTC. Protein product: CASSSPAGRPEETQYF.

CDR3 nucleotides: TGTGCCAGTAGTAAATTACAGGGGAACACCGGGGAGCTGTTTTTT. Translating it yields CASSKLQGNTGELFF. The chain joins TRBV19 to TRBJ2-2, with D maybe TRBD1 (6 bases). The V gene lost 4 bases and the J gene lost 1 base, with 10 bases spanning the gap. This CDR3 comprises 15 residues. The germline CDR1 and CDR2 sequences are LNHDA and SQIVND (reference sequence).

This clonotype was observed many times. The CDR3 DNA is TGTGCCAGCAGCTTTATCGGGGAGTATCGAGGCTACACCTTC. Translation gives CASSFIGEYRGYTF. The genes are TRBV7-9 and TRBJ1-2; D gene unclear. CDR3 length: 14 residues. The germline CDR1 and CDR2 sequences are SEHNR and FQNEAQ (reference sequence). Deletions cut 3 bases from V and 8 bases from J, with 16 bases between.

The V call is TRBV5-6, the J call TRBJ1-5, with D perhaps TRBD1 (5 bases). The CDR3 runs 16 residues. Trimming shortened V by 5 bases and J by 12 bases, and 27 bases separated the two germline ends. Germline V gene lookup returns CDR1 SGHDT and CDR2 YYEEEE. The CDR3 coding sequence is TGTGCCAGCAGTCGTCGGGGCCTCCCGGAAATCTACTTCCAGCATTTT. This gives the protein CASSRRGLPEIYFQHF.

The rearrangement uses TRBV9 and TRBJ2-1; unclear D gene. This CDR3 spans 10 amino acids. The V end lost 3 bases, the J end lost 10 bases, and 5 bases lay between the germline ends. The germline V gene encodes CDR1 SGDLS and CDR2 YYNGEE. The CDR3 DNA follows: TGTGCCAGCAGCGCCGGCGAGCAGTTCTTC. Its protein product is CASSAGEQFF.

This sequence joins TRBV4-3 and TRBJ2-6; D not resolved. V lost 4 bases, J lost 0 bases, and 10 bases lay in between. The CDR3 is made up of 16 amino acids. Looked up from germline, CDR1 is LGHNA and CDR2 is YSLEER. CDR3 region: CASSPRRYSGANVLTF. The CDR3 DNA reads TGCGCCAGCAGCCCGCGACGGTACTCTGGGGCCAACGTCCTGACTTTC.

This clonotype was observed many times. The V gene is TRBV25-1, the J gene TRBJ2-1; D is possibly TRBD1 or TRBD2 (6 bases each). V lost 5 bases to trimming and J lost 5 bases, with 19 bases between them. This CDR3 is 16 amino acids long. Germline V gives CDR1 MGHDK, CDR2 SYGVNS. CDR3 region: CASSPIRGPENNEQFF. As DNA, the CDR3 is TGTGCCAGCAGTCCAATCCGGGGGCCGGAAAACAATGAGCAGTTCTTC.

The chain couples TRBV10-3 to TRBJ2-3, with 9 bases aligning to TRBD2. The V gene's germline CDR1 is ENHRY and CDR2 SYGVKD. The J segment lost 4 bases and the V segment lost 5 bases, leaving 7 bases of the junction unmatched. This CDR3 comprises 15 residues. CDR3 DNA: TGTGCCATCAGTATGACGGCGGGAGGGTCAGATACGCAGTATTTT. Translated, it gives CAISMTAGGSDTQYF.

Points on this clonotype: This may be a read error: a much more frequent sequence differs by one nucleotide. This chain links TRBV29-1 with TRBJ1-1; D unclear. Trimming pared 8 bases from V and 1 base from J, leaving 17 bases between. Germline lookup yields CDR1 SQVTM and CDR2 ANQGSEA. The CDR3 length is 14 residues. CDR3 sequence: CSPWGIGWNTEAFF. In nucleotides, the CDR3 is TGCAGCCCCTGGGGTATAGGGTGGAACACTGAAGCTTTCTTT.

Many counts were recorded for this clonotype. The CDR3 DNA reads as TGCAGTGCTACCCGGACAGGGGAAGGAAACACCATATATTTT. Protein: CSATRTGEGNTIYF. The chain joins TRBV20-1 to TRBJ1-3; 9 nucleotides align to TRBD1. This CDR3 is 14 amino acids long. The trim removed 4 bases at V and 4 bases at J, leaving 5 bases unmatched. CDR1 DFQATT and CDR2 SNEGSKA come from the germline V gene (reference sequence).

The chain couples TRBV5-1 to TRBJ1-2; the D gene is possibly TRBD1 (5 bases). The CDR3 totals 15 residues. V dropped 0 bases and J dropped 8 bases, with 17 bases sitting between them. CDR1 and CDR2 (germline): SGHRS, YFSETQ. CDR3 in DNA: TGCGCCAGCAGCTTGGGACCCTCAGGGTCCGGAGGCTACACCTTC. Its translation: CASSLGPSGSGGYTF.

This clonotype has just a few counts. The CDR3 DNA reads as TGTGCCAGCAGCTTGCCCCAGTCATACTATGGCTACACCTTC. This codes for CASSLPQSYYGYTF. The chain has TRBV5-6 and TRBJ1-2; D gene ambiguous. The CDR3 is made up of 14 amino acids. The V end lost 1 base, the J end lost 3 bases, and 10 bases lay between the germline ends. The V gene's germline CDR1 is SGHDT and CDR2 YYEEEE.

The genes are TRBV5-4 and TRBJ2-5, with 7 nucleotides matching TRBD1. CDR3 size: 14 residues. Germline trimming cut 6 bases from V and 1 base from J; bases unmatched to any gene: 6. The V gene's germline CDR1 is SGHNT and CDR2 YYREEE (reference sequence). The CDR3: CASTSNRGQETQYF. DNA for the CDR3: TGTGCCAGCACCTCCAACAGGGGCCAAGAGACCCAGTACTTC.

V is TRBV6-1 and J is TRBJ1-5; possible D gene TRBD1, 6 bases. V was clipped by 4 bases and J by 7 bases, with 17 bases between them. The CDR3 is 15 residues long. The germline gives CDR1 MNHNS, CDR2 SASEGT. CDR3 sequence reads: CASSAGDTPLQPQHF. CDR3 in DNA: TGTGCCAGCAGTGCTGGGGACACTCCTCTCCAGCCCCAGCATTTT.

This clonotype was found many times. CDR3 loop: CASSSQPTGRYQPQHF. CDR3 nucleotide sequence: TGTGCCAGCAGTTCCCAACCCACAGGACGGTATCAGCCCCAGCATTTT. The chain is built from TRBV6-5 and TRBJ1-5, with D possibly matching TRBD1 (5 bases). Trimming pared 4 bases from V and 5 bases from J, leaving 18 bases between. CDR1 and CDR2 from the germline V gene are MNHEY and SVGAGI. The CDR3 has 16 amino acids.

In its sample, this clonotype was seen a few times. This sequence joins TRBV7-3 and TRBJ2-3, with D tentatively TRBD1 (5 bases). The germline V gene encodes CDR1 SGHTA and CDR2 FQGTGA. This CDR3 comprises 16 residues. V was pared by 1 base and J by 4 bases, with 15 bases between. As DNA, the CDR3 is TGTGCCAGCAGCTTAATGGGGCCGCTTAACGCAGATACGCAGTATTTT. It yields the protein CASSLMGPLNADTQYF.

The chain uses TRBV18 and TRBJ2-7; D is unclear. Deletions cut 2 bases from V and 3 bases from J, with 8 bases between. The CDR3 runs 13 residues. The germline gives CDR1 KGHSH, CDR2 LQKENI. The CDR3 protein is CASSPIGFYEQYV. CDR3 DNA: TGTGCCAGCTCACCAATCGGGTTCTACGAGCAGTACGTC.

The sample holds a few counts of this clonotype. The chain recombines TRBV25-1 with TRBJ2-4; 7 bases map to TRBD1. Germline CDR1 reads MGHDK; CDR2 reads SYGVNS. This CDR3 contains 15 residues. V was pared by 8 bases and J by 0 bases, with 7 bases of the junction left unmatched. The CDR3 sequence: CASGTTGIAKNIQYF. In nucleotides, the CDR3 is TGTGCCAGCGGAACGACAGGGATAGCCAAAAACATTCAGTACTTC.

This clonotype was picked up a small number of times. This chain joins TRBV6-5 and TRBJ2-5; 11 positions match TRBD1. The CDR3 length is 17 residues. After removal of 6 bases from V and 4 bases from J, the junction contained 13 bases not matched to a gene. From germline, CDR1 is MNHEY and CDR2 SVGAGI. The CDR3 is CASRPWTGGNKGETQYF. The CDR3 DNA reads TGTGCCAGCAGACCTTGGACAGGGGGCAATAAGGGAGAGACCCAGTACTTC.

This sequence joins TRBV5-1 and TRBJ2-3, with D perhaps matching TRBD1 (7 bases). The CDR3 loop spans 17 amino acids. Germline lookup yields CDR1 SGHRS and CDR2 YFSETQ. The V end was cut by 0 bases, the J end by 0 bases, with 14 bases between. For the CDR3, the DNA is TGCGCCAGCAGCTTGGGCGGGACAGACCCTAGCACAGATACGCAGTATTTT. It codes for CASSLGGTDPSTDTQYF. Full variable domain (remainder filled in from reference TRBV5-1 and TRBJ2-3): KAGVTQTPRYLIKTRGQQVTLSCSPISGHRSVSWYQQTPGQGLQFLFEYFSETQRNKGNFPGRFSGRQFSNSRSEMNVSTLELGDSALYLCASSLGGTDPSTDTQYFGPGTRLTVL.

V gene TRBV28 combines with J gene TRBJ1-1; 7 bases align to TRBD1. Germline CDR1 and CDR2: MDHEN and SYDVKM. CDR3 length: 12 amino acids. J lost 6 bases, V lost 9 bases, and 7 bases had no gene match. CDR3 bases: TGTGCCAGTACAATAACAGGGGCTGAAGCTTTCTTT. It yields the protein CASTITGAEAFF. Full variable domain (rest looked up from reference TRBV28 and TRBJ1-1): DVKVTQSSRYLVKRTGEKVFLECVQDMDHENMFWYRQDPGLGLRLIYFSYDVKMKEKGDIPEGYSVSREKKERFSLILESASTNQTSMYLCASTITGAEAFFGQGTRLTVV.

This chain connects TRBV4-1 to TRBJ2-4; 8 nucleotides agree with TRBD2. CDR3 size: 17 residues. Unmatched junction bases numbered 15, after V lost 6 bases and J lost 5 bases. Germline V gene lookup returns CDR1 MGHRA and CDR2 YSYEKL. CDR3 region: CASSPGGGTLLQNIQYF. In DNA, the CDR3 is TGCGCCAGCAGTCCCGGGGGGGGGACATTGTTACAAAACATTCAGTACTTC.

In its sample, this clonotype was seen a few times. The chain couples TRBV6-2 or TRBV6-3 to TRBJ1-6; D gene ambiguous. Germline V gene sequence: CDR1 MNHEY, CDR2 SVGEGT. V was trimmed by 2 bases and J by 11 bases, leaving 10 bases between them. The CDR3 has 13 amino acids. The CDR3 region has the DNA TGTGCCAGCAGTTACGCTCAAGAGGCACCCCTCCACTTT. This translates into CASSYAQEAPLHF.

The J gene is TRBJ1-5, the V gene TRBV20-1; D call uncertain. The V and J ends lost 4 bases and 4 bases respectively, with 11 bases between them. In germline, CDR1 is DFQATT, CDR2 SNEGSKA (reference sequence). The CDR3 covers 13 residues. CDR3 sequence: CSAKLQENQPQHF. The CDR3 bases are TGCAGTGCTAAGCTTCAGGAGAATCAGCCCCAGCATTTT.

This clonotype was detected only a few times. The rearrangement joins TRBV5-1 to TRBJ2-5; D is possibly TRBD2 (7 bases). Germline CDR1 is SGHRS and CDR2 is YFSETQ. Deletions cut 4 bases from V and 4 bases from J, with 17 bases between. This CDR3 spans 15 amino acids. In DNA, the CDR3 is TGCGCCAGCAGCCCGGAGGCGGGGGCGATAGAGACCCAGTACTTC. Its translation: CASSPEAGAIETQYF.